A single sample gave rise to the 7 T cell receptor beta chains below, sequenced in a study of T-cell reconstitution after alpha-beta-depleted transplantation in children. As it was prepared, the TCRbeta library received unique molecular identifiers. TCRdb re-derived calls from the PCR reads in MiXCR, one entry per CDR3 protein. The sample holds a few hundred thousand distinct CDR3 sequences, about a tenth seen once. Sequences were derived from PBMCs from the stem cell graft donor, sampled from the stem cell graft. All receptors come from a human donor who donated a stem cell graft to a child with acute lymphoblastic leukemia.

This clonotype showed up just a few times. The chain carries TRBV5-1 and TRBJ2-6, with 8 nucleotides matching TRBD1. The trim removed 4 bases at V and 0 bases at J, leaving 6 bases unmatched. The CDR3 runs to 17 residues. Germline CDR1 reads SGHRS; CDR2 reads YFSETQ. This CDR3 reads CASSTGQALSGANVLTF. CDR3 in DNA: TGCGCCAGCAGCACGGGACAGGCGCTCTCTGGGGCCAACGTCCTGACTTTC.

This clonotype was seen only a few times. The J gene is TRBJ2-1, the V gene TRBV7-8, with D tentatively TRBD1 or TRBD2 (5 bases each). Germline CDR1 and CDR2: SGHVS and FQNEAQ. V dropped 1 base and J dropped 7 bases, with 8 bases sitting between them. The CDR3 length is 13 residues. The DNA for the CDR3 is TGTGCCAGCAGCTTAGACAGGAGGAATGAGCAGTTCTTC. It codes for CASSLDRRNEQFF.

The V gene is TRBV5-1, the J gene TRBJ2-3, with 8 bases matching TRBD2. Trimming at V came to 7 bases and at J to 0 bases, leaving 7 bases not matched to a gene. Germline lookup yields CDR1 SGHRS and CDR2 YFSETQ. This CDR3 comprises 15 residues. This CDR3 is CASRRRTSSTDTQYF. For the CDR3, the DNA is TGCGCCAGCCGTAGGAGGACTAGCAGCACAGATACGCAGTATTTT. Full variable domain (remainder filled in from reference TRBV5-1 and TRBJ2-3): KAGVTQTPRYLIKTRGQQVTLSCSPISGHRSVSWYQQTPGQGLQFLFEYFSETQRNKGNFPGRFSGRQFSNSRSEMNVSTLELGDSALYLCASRRRTSSTDTQYFGPGTRLTVL.

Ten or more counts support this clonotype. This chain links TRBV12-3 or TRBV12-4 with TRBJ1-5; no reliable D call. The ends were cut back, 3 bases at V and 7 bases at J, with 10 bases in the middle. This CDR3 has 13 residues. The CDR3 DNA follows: TGTGCCAGCAGTTTCGGTCCTCTGCAGCCCCAGCATTTT. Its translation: CASSFGPLQPQHF.

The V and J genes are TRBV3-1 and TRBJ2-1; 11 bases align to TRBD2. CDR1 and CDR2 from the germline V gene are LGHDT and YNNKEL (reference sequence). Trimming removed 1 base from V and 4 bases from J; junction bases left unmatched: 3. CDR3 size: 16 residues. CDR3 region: CASSQGRLAGYNEQFF. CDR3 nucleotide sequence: TGTGCCAGCAGCCAAGGCAGACTAGCGGGGTACAATGAGCAGTTCTTC.

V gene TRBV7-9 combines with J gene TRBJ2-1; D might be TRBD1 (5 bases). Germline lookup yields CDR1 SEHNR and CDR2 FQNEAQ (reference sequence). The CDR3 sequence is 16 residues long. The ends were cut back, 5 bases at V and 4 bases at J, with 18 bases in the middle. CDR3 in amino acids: CASSPTQVARYNEQFF. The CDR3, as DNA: TGTGCCAGCAGCCCCACACAGGTGGCTAGGTACAATGAGCAGTTCTTC.

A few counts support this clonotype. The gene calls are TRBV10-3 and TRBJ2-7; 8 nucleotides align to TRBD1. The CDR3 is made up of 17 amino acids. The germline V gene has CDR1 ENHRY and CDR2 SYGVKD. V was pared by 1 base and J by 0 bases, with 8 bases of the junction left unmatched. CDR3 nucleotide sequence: TGTGCCATCAGTGAGTTAAACAGGGGGATGAGCTCCTACGAGCAGTACTTC. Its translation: CAISELNRGMSSYEQYF.